This TCR beta chain was found in a study of identical twins. Whole-study results and caveats: The models gave estimates that fell short of the out-of-frame TCR alpha sharing seen in monozygotic twins. Compared with unrelated sharing, twin-shared out-of-frame alpha sequences had more low-probability sequences. Cross-sectional statistics underpinned the conclusions; the same donors were not followed. Cord blood beta clonotypes present at high abundance carried fewer insertions; no such pattern appeared in memory repertoires.

At least ten counts were recorded for this clonotype. Antigen specificity is unknown. TCRdb passed the 5' RACE reads through MiXCR, listing each CDR3 protein once. The sample holds 250,000 or so distinct CDR3 sequences, about 13% seen once. The CDR3 consists of 14 residues. Trimming pared 0 bases from V and 7 bases from J, leaving 10 bases between. Germline V gene data show CDR1 as LGHNA and CDR2 as YNFKEQ. In addition, the sample was reused for a study of yellow fever vaccine responses in identical twins.

Sequencing input: memory (CD45RO+) T cells sorted from blood. The sequence came from a woman between 18 and 29 years old in good health. The chain combines TRBV4-2 with TRBJ2-1; a possible D gene is TRBD2 (6 bases). The CDR3 nucleotides are TGTGCCAGCAGCCAAGAAGTTGGGGGGAATGAGCAGTTCTTC. It yields the protein CASSQEVGGNEQFF.